In this sample, the clone carrying this T cell receptor beta chain turned up a few times. The sample originates from a study of blood T cell repertoires in COVID-19. The repertoire was sequenced with immunoSEQ multiplex PCR; TCRdb's copy has only in-frame clones and lacks some. The sample shows fewer than 65,000 clones, roughly 85% of them seen only once. The CDR3 length is 15 residues. Germline V gene lookup returns CDR1 KGHSH and CDR2 LQKENI. Trimming shortened V by 4 bases and J by 0 bases, and 10 bases separated the two germline ends. The source is a woman aged 80 or over with acute or convalescent COVID-19. The source material was peripheral blood. The chain couples TRBV18 to TRBJ1-3, with D unresolved. CDR3 nucleotides: TGTGCCAGCTCACTACGAACCTACTCTGGAAACACCATATATTTT. It specifies CASSLRTYSGNTIYF.